A selection of T cell receptor beta chains follows, all from one sample in a study of CD8 T cells in ankylosing spondylitis. TCRdb reprocessed the 5' RACE reads via MiXCR and lists one record per CDR3 protein. The top ten hold 9.5% to 15% of the sample, which has about 130,000 distinct CDR3 sequences, 7% seen once. Input material: blood, either unsorted or a sorted T cell fraction (not recorded which). These receptors all stem from a male donor with ankylosing spondylitis or in good health (not recorded which). Both conserved end residues are part of each CDR3. D genes are given only for firm matches. Not all rows give a size; the values are once, few, many and, for expanded clones, a class.

>TRBV5-6|many|TRBJ2-7|-
CASSFFGATYEQYF
TGTGCCAGCAGCTTTTTCGGGGCCACCTACGAGCAGTACTTC
>TRBV7-9|many|TRBJ1-2|TRBD1
CASSPGQGASSRTF
TGTGCCAGCAGCCCGGGACAGGGGGCGAGTTCTCGCACCTTC
>TRBV20-1|many|TRBJ2-5|TRBD1
CSARDRGLETQYF
TGCAGTGCTAGAGATAGGGGGCTGGAGACCCAGTACTTC
>TRBV29-1|many|TRBJ2-1|-
CSVVVGSSVGNEQFF
TGCAGCGTTGTTGTCGGGAGCTCAGTGGGGAATGAGCAGTTCTTC
>TRBV24-1|many|TRBJ2-2|TRBD1
CATRVDRGPNTGELFF
TGTGCCACCAGAGTTGACAGGGGGCCGAACACCGGGGAGCTGTTTTTT
>TRBV7-9|many|TRBJ2-2|TRBD2
CASSLTSGGPTGELFF
TGTGCCAGCAGCTTAACTAGCGGGGGACCCACCGGGGAGCTGTTTTTT
>TRBV7-9|many|TRBJ1-2|-
CAGWGLTNYGYTF
TGTGCCGGATGGGGACTGACTAACTATGGCTACACCTTC
>TRBV10-3|many|TRBJ1-1|TRBD1
CAISDPGQGYTEAFF
TGTGCCATCAGTGACCCCGGACAGGGATACACTGAAGCTTTCTTT
>TRBV6-1|many|TRBJ2-5|-
CASSTWGIQETQYF
TGTGCCAGCAGTACATGGGGAATACAAGAGACCCAGTACTTC
>TRBV27|many|TRBJ1-5|-
CASSLYFRQGWRTSNQPQHF
TGTGCCAGCAGTTTATATTTTCGGCAGGGGTGGAGAACTAGCAATCAGCCCCAGCATTTT
>TRBV3-1|-|TRBJ2-7|-
CASSREAYYEQYF
TGTGCCAGCAGCCGCGAGGCGTACTACGAGCAGTACTTC
>TRBV6-1|many|TRBJ2-5|TRBD2
CASSQGLAVHGQETQYF
TGTGCCAGCAGTCAAGGACTAGCGGTTCACGGACAAGAGACCCAGTACTTC
>TRBV5-1|many|TRBJ2-3|TRBD1
CASSPGGTGRMADTQYF
TGCGCCAGCAGCCCGGGCGGGACAGGGCGTATGGCAGATACGCAGTATTTT
>TRBV20-1|many|TRBJ2-7|TRBD1
CSAKPGQSPYEQYF
TGCAGTGCCAAACCGGGACAGAGCCCCTACGAGCAGTACTTC
>TRBV24-1|many|TRBJ2-2|-
CATSDFSGELFF
TGTGCCACCAGTGATTTCAGCGGGGAGCTGTTTTTT
>TRBV7-3|many|TRBJ1-2|TRBD1
CASSPTPSTGGDYGYTF
TGTGCCAGCAGCCCAACGCCTTCGACAGGGGGGGACTATGGCTACACCTTC
>TRBV7-2|many|TRBJ1-5|-
CASSLQGFGNQPQHF
TGTGCCAGCAGCTTACAGGGCTTCGGCAATCAGCCCCAGCATTTT
>TRBV24-1|many|TRBJ2-1|TRBD2
CATGGRIYNEQFF
TGTGCCACCGGCGGGAGGATTTACAATGAGCAGTTCTTC
>TRBV9|many|TRBJ2-7|TRBD2
CASSVSGDHSYEQYF
TGTGCCAGCAGCGTCAGCGGGGACCATTCCTACGAGCAGTACTTC
>TRBV11-1|many|TRBJ2-2|TRBD2
CASSFPRRLAGITGELFF
TGTGCCAGCAGCTTCCCCAGGAGACTAGCGGGTATCACCGGGGAGCTGTTTTTT
>TRBV15|many|TRBJ2-5|-
CATSRDPEGTQYF
TGTGCCACCAGCAGAGATCCAGAGGGGACCCAGTACTTC
>TRBV18|-|TRBJ1-1|TRBD1
CASGQGADTEAFF
TGTGCCAGCGGACAGGGGGCGGACACTGAAGCTTTCTTT
>TRBV5-1|many|TRBJ2-1|TRBD1
CASSLAGQGYNEQFF
TGCGCCAGCAGCTTGGCGGGACAGGGCTACAATGAGCAGTTCTTC
>TRBV20-1|many|TRBJ2-4|-
CSATRAGDIQYF
TGCAGTGCTACCCGGGCCGGGGACATTCAGTACTTC
>TRBV7-7|many|TRBJ2-5|-
CASGPGTLRTQYF
TGTGCTAGCGGACCCGGGACCTTGAGGACCCAGTACTTC